One sample yielded the 14 T cell receptor beta chains listed below, sequenced in a study of OX40 agonist ivuxolimab in advanced cancers. Profiled with immunoSEQ multiplex PCR; TCRdb holds only in-frame clones, not every one. The table includes about 77,000 clones, 85% to 95% detected once. The specimen was CD4+ or CD8+ T cells sorted from blood, collected in a trial of the OX40 agonist ivuxolimab. The receptors originated from an adult with an advanced solid tumor such as melanoma, head and neck, liver or kidney cancer.

The chain uses TRBV18 and TRBJ2-5, with D hard to call. The V gene lost 6 bases and the J gene lost 3 bases, with 8 bases spanning the gap. Germline V gene data show CDR1 as KGHSH and CDR2 as LQKENI. CDR3 length: 12 residues. Here the CDR3 reads CASSPKKETQYF. The CDR3 DNA reads as TGTGCCAGCTCCCCCAAAAAAGAGACCCAGTACTTC. The whole variable domain, filled in from reference TRBV18 and TRBJ2-5, reads NAGVMQNPRHLVRRRGQEARLRCSPMKGHSHVYWYRQLPEEGLKFMVYLQKENIIDESGMPKERFSAEFPKEGPSILRIQQVVRGDSAAYFCASSPKKETQYFGPGTRLLVL.

V usage is TRBV11-3 and J usage is TRBJ2-3; TRBD1 matches 9 bases. CDR1 is SGHNT, CDR2 YENEEA, per germline. The J segment lost 0 bases and the V segment lost 5 bases, leaving 6 bases of the junction unmatched. The CDR3 has 16 residues. CDR3 sequence (DNA): TGTGCCAGCAGCGCCCTACAGGGGGCTAGCACAGATACGCAGTATTTT. Its translation: CASSALQGASTDTQYF.

The rearrangement uses TRBV11-2 and TRBJ2-3, with 9 bases fitting TRBD2. The CDR3 consists of 14 residues. Trimming at V came to 3 bases and at J to 5 bases, leaving 3 bases not matched to a gene. Germline CDR1 SGHAT, CDR2 FQNNGV. CDR3 residues: CASSFAGGEDTQYF. The CDR3 DNA reads TGTGCCAGCAGCTTTGCGGGAGGGGAAGATACGCAGTATTTT.

J is TRBJ1-2 and V is TRBV6-1; D call uncertain. The CDR3 extends over 14 amino acids. Trimming pared 4 bases from V and 4 bases from J, leaving 13 bases between. Germline V gives CDR1 MNHNS, CDR2 SASEGT. As DNA, the CDR3 is TGTGCCAGCAGTGCCACACAACTGCGCTATGGCTACACCTTC. Translated, it gives CASSATQLRYGYTF.

V usage is TRBV27 and J usage is TRBJ1-1; D not certain. The CDR3 has 13 residues. Trimming stripped 10 bases from V and 7 bases from J, with 19 bases between. Germline loops: CDR1 MNHEY, CDR2 SMNVEV (reference sequence). CDR3 nucleotide sequence: TGTGCCATCCTCAGGAATAAAAATGGTGAAGCTTTCTTT. This encodes CAILRNKNGEAFF.

The rearrangement uses TRBV18 and TRBJ2-1, with a weak D call TRBD2 (5 bases). V was pared by 0 bases and J by 6 bases, with 12 bases between. Germline loops: CDR1 KGHSH, CDR2 LQKENI. CDR3 length equals 15 residues. CDR3 residues: CASSPPLAISNEQFF. For the CDR3, the DNA is TGTGCCAGCTCACCACCCCTAGCTATCTCCAATGAGCAGTTCTTC.

This chain uses TRBV18 with TRBJ2-1, with D unclear. V lost 1 base and J lost 6, with 7 bases in between. The germline gives CDR1 KGHSH, CDR2 LQKENI. The CDR3 sequence is 13 residues long. The CDR3 is CASSPLSVNEQFF. For the CDR3, the DNA is TGTGCCAGCTCACCACTGAGCGTCAATGAGCAGTTCTTC.

With respect to this clone: The identical CDR3 is also encoded by other nucleotide sequences in the sample. This rearrangement joins TRBV6-1 to TRBJ2-7, with D unresolved. Between the trimmed V and J ends, which lost 6 bases and 2 bases, there was a span of 8 bases. Per germline, CDR1 MNHNS and CDR2 SASEGT. CDR3 length equals 12 residues. The CDR3 spells CASRTVTYEQYF. The CDR3, as DNA: TGTGCCAGCAGGACTGTGACCTACGAGCAGTACTTC.

This chain links TRBV5-1 with TRBJ2-1; TRBD2 is a possible D gene (6 bases). Trimming cost V 0 bases and J 5 bases, with 15 bases left between them. Germline V gene data show CDR1 as SGHRS and CDR2 as YFSETQ. The CDR3 totals 16 residues. The DNA for the CDR3 is TGCGCCAGCAGCTTGGCGGGGGACCCTTCACACAATGAGCAGTTCTTC. The encoded protein is CASSLAGDPSHNEQFF. Variable domain in full (rest from reference TRBV5-1 and TRBJ2-1): KAGVTQTPRYLIKTRGQQVTLSCSPISGHRSVSWYQQTPGQGLQFLFEYFSETQRNKGNFPGRFSGRQFSNSRSEMNVSTLELGDSALYLCASSLAGDPSHNEQFFGPGTRLTVL.

This chain uses TRBV19 with TRBJ1-1; tentative D call: TRBD1 (5 bases). The CDR3 runs to 16 residues. Trimming removed 6 bases at V and 4 bases at J, with 21 bases between. Germline CDR1 LNHDA, CDR2 SQIVND (reference sequence). As DNA, the CDR3 is TGTGCCAGTAGAGGGGCGTGGGGTGCCCCGGGCACTGAAGCTTTCTTT. It is translated as CASRGAWGAPGTEAFF.

A word on this clone: Other DNA sequences in the sample encode the same CDR3. This chain connects TRBV14 to TRBJ2-7; TRBD2 matches at 7 bases. J gave up 4 bases and V 4 bases, and 7 bases lay outside the gene matches. The CDR3 is 14 amino acids. Germline V gene data show CDR1 as SGHDN and CDR2 as FVKESK. The CDR3 nucleotides are TGTGCCAGCAGCCCCGGAAGACTAGCATACGAGCAGTACTTC. As protein: CASSPGRLAYEQYF.

The chain uses TRBV18 and TRBJ2-3; no definite D call. The CDR3 is 15 amino acids. The germline V gene encodes CDR1 KGHSH and CDR2 LQKENI. The ends were cut back, 5 bases at V and 4 bases at J, with 16 bases in the middle. The CDR3 spells CASSAFGPSADTQYF. CDR3 DNA sequence: TGTGCCAGCTCAGCCTTCGGACCAAGCGCAGATACGCAGTATTTT.

The gene calls are TRBV4-2 and TRBJ2-1; 14 nucleotides agree with TRBD2. The CDR3 has 20 amino acids. Trimming took 1 base from V and 0 from J; bases not matched to a gene: 8. The germline gives CDR1 LGHNA, CDR2 YNFKEQ. This CDR3 reads CASSQVPGLAGESSYNEQFF. CDR3 bases: TGTGCCAGCAGCCAAGTTCCGGGACTAGCGGGAGAATCCTCCTACAATGAGCAGTTCTTC.

The J gene is TRBJ1-6, the V gene TRBV2; D is ambiguous. The CDR3 is 14 amino acids. Per the germline V gene, CDR1 is SNHLY and CDR2 is FYNNEI. Trimming took off 7 bases at V and 5 bases at J, with 12 bases between the two ends. The CDR3 DNA reads TGTGCCAGCACCGCCGGGAGAAATAATTCACCCCTCCACTTT. This translates into CASTAGRNNSPLHF. Looking up the rest from reference TRBV2 and TRBJ1-6 gives the full variable domain: EPEVTQTPSHQVTQMGQEVILRCVPISNHLYFYWYRQILGQKVEFLVSFYNNEISEKSEIFDDQFSVERPDGSNFTLKIRSTKLEDSAMYFCASTAGRNNSPLHFGNGTRLTVT.